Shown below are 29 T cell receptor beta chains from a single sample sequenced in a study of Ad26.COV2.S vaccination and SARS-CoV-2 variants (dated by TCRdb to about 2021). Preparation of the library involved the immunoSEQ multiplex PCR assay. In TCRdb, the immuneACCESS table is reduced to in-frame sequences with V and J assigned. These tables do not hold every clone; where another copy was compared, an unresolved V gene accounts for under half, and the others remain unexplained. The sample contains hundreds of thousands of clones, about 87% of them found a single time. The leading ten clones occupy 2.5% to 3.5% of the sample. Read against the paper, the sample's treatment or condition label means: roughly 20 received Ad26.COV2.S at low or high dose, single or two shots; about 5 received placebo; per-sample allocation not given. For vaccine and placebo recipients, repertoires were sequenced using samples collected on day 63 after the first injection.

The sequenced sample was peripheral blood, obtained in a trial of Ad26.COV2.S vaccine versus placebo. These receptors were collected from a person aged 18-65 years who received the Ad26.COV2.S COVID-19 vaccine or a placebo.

CDR3 region: CASSPETGGREQYF. The CDR3 bases are TGTGCCAGCTCACCAGAGACAGGGGGCCGGGAGCAGTACTTC. The chain has TRBV18 and TRBJ2-7; 10 positions agree with TRBD1. Germline V gene data show CDR1 as KGHSH and CDR2 as LQKENI. After removal of 2 bases from V and 7 bases from J, the junction contained 5 bases not matched to a gene. CDR3 size: 14 residues.

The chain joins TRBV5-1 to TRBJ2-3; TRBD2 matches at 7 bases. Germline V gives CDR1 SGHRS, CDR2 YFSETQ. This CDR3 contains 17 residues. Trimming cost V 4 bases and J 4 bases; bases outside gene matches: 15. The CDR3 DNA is TGCGCCAGCAGCCGCTTGGCGGGACGGGGGGATGCAGATACGCAGTATTTT. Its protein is CASSRLAGRGDADTQYF. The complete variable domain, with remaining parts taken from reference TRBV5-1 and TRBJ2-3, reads KAGVTQTPRYLIKTRGQQVTLSCSPISGHRSVSWYQQTPGQGLQFLFEYFSETQRNKGNFPGRFSGRQFSNSRSEMNVSTLELGDSALYLCASSRLAGRGDADTQYFGPGTRLTVL.

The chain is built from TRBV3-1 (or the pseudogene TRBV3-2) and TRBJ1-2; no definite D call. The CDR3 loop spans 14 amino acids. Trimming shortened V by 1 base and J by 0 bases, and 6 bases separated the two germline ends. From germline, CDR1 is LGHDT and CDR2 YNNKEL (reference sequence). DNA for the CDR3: TGTGCCAGCAGCCAAGGATCAGCTAACTATGGCTACACCTTC. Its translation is CASSQGSANYGYTF.

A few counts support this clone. CDR3 coding DNA: TGTGCCTGGAGTTATATGCGAGGGGGACTAGCGGTTTACAATGAGCAGTTCTTC. It codes for CAWSYMRGGLAVYNEQFF. The J gene is TRBJ2-1, the V gene TRBV30, with 11 bases that match TRBD2. Germline CDR1 and CDR2: GTSNPN and SVGIG (reference sequence). The V and J ends lost 2 bases and 4 bases, in that order; junction bases with no gene match: 13. The CDR3 contains 18 residues.

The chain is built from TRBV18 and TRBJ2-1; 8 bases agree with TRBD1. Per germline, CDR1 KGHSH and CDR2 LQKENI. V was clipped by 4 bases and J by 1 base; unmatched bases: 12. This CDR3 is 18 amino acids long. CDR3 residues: CASSQYRGSRVSYNEQFF. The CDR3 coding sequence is TGTGCCAGCTCACAGTACAGGGGGTCGAGGGTTTCCTACAATGAGCAGTTCTTC.

In DNA form, the CDR3 reads TGTGCCAGCACCCCGGGACAGGGTCTCGGGGCCAACGTCCTGACTTTC. This encodes CASTPGQGLGANVLTF. The chain joins TRBV28 to TRBJ2-6; 9 nucleotides align to TRBD1. The germline gives CDR1 MDHEN, CDR2 SYDVKM. J was trimmed by 4 bases and V by 7 bases; bases with no gene match: 8. The CDR3 length is 16 residues.

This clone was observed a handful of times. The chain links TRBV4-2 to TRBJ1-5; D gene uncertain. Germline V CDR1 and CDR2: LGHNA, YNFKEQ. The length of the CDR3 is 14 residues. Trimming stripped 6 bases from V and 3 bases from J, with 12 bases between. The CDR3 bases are TGTGCCAGCAGTCCCTCGGTGGACAATCAGCCCCAGCATTTT. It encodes CASSPSVDNQPQHF.

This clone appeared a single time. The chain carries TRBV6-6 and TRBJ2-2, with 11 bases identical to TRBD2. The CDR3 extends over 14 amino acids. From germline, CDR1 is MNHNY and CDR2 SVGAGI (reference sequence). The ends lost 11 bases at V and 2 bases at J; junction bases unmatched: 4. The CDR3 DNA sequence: TGTGCCGGACGACTAGCGGGAAACACCGGGGAGCTGTTTTTT. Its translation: CAGRLAGNTGELFF.

In DNA, the CDR3 is TGCAGCGTTAAAGGGACTAGCGGCACAGATACGCAGTATTTT. As protein: CSVKGTSGTDTQYF. This chain connects TRBV29-1 to TRBJ2-3, with TRBD2 matching 10 bases. Germline CDR1 reads SQVTM; CDR2 reads ANQGSEA. CDR3 length: 14 residues. The V gene end was trimmed by 5 bases and the J gene end by 1 base; junction bases not matched to a gene: 3.

CDR3 sequence: CASSAGQVPNEKLFF. In nucleotides, the CDR3 is TGTGCCAGCAGCGCTGGACAGGTCCCGAATGAAAAACTGTTTTTT. The genes are TRBV7-2 and TRBJ1-4; the match to TRBD1 covers 7 bases. The trim removed 5 bases at V and 5 bases at J, leaving 8 bases unmatched. CDR1 is SGHTA and CDR2 is FQGNSA in the germline V gene. This CDR3 has 15 amino acids.

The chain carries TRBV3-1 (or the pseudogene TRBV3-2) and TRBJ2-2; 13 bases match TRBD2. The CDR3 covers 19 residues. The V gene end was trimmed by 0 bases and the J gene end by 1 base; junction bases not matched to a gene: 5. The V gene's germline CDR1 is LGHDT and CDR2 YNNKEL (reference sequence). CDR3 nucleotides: TGTGCCAGCAGCCAAGATCCGACTAGCGGGGGGTGGAACACCGGGGAGCTGTTTTTT. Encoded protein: CASSQDPTSGGWNTGELFF.

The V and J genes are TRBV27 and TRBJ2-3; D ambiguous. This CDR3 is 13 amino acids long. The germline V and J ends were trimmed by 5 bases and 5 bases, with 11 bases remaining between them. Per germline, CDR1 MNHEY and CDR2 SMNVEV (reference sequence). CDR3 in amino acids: CASSLFPRDTQYF. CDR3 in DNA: TGTGCCAGCAGTCTCTTCCCTAGAGATACGCAGTATTTT.

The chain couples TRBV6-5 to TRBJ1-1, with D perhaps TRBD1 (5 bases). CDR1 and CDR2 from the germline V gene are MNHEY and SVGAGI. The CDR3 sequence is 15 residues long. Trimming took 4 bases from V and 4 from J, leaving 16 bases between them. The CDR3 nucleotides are TGTGCCAGCAGTTGGGACCCAAGCCGGGGCACTGAAGCTTTCTTT. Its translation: CASSWDPSRGTEAFF.

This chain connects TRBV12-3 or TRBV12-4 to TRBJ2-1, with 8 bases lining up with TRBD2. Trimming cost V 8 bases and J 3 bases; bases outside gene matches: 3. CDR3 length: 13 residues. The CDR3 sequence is CASGSGVYNEQFF. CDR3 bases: TGTGCCAGCGGTAGCGGGGTCTACAATGAGCAGTTCTTC.

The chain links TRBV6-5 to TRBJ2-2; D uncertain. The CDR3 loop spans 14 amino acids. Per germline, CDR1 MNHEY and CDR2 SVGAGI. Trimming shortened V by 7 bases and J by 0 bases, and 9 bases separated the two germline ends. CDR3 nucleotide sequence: TGTGCCAGCACGGCAATTGCGAACACCGGGGAGCTGTTTTTT. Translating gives CASTAIANTGELFF.

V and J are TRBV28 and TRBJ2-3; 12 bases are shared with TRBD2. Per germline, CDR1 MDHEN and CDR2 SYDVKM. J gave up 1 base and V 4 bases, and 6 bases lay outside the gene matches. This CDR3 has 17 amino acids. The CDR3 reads CASSSPGTSGRTDTQYF. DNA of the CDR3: TGTGCCAGCAGTTCCCCCGGGACTAGCGGGCGCACAGATACGCAGTATTTT.

CDR3 nucleotides: TGTGCTAGTGCTCCCGGGGGGGGAGAGACCCAGTACTTC. Translating gives CASAPGGGETQYF. This chain links TRBV12-5 with TRBJ2-5, with TRBD2 matching over 8 bases. CDR3 length: 13 amino acids. After removal of 7 bases from V and 4 bases from J, the junction contained 5 bases not matched to a gene. The germline V gene encodes CDR1 LGHNT and CDR2 FRNRAP. The full variable domain, rest sourced from reference TRBV12-5 and TRBJ2-5, is DARVTQTPRHKVTEMGQEVTMRCQPILGHNTVFWYRQTMMQGLELLAYFRNRAPLDDSGMPKDRFSAEMPDATLATLKIQPSEPRDSAVYFCASAPGGGETQYFGPGTRLLVL.

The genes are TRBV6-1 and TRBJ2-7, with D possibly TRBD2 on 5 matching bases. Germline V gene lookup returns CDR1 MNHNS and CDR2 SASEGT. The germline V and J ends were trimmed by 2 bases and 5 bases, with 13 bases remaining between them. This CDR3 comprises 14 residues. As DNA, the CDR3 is TGTGCCAGCAGTGAATTGGAGGAGTATGACGAGCAGTACTTC. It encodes CASSELEEYDEQYF.

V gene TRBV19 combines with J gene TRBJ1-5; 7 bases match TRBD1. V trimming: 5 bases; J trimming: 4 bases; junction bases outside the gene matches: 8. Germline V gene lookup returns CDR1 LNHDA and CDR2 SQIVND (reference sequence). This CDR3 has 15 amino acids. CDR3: CASSFRDSPNQPQHF. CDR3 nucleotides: TGTGCCAGTAGTTTCCGGGACAGCCCTAATCAGCCCCAGCATTTT.

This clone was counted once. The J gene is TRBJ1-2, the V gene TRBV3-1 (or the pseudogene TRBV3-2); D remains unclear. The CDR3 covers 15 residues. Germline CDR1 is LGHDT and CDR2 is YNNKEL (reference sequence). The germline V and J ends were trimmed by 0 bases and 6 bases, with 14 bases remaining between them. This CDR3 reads CASSQDIGRQHGYTF. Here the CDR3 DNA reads TGTGCCAGCAGCCAAGATATAGGGAGGCAGCATGGCTACACCTTC.

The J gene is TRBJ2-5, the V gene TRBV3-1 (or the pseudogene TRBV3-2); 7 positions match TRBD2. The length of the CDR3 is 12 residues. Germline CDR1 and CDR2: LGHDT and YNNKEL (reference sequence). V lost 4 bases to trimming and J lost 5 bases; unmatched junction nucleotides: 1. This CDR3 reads CASSRSGETQYF. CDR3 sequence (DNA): TGTGCCAGCAGCCGTAGCGGGGAGACCCAGTACTTC.

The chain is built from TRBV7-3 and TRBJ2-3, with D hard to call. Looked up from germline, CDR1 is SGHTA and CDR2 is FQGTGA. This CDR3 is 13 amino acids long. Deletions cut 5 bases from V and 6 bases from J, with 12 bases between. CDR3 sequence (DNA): TGTGCCAGCAGCCTCGGCGCGGCCGATACGCAGTATTTT. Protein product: CASSLGAADTQYF.

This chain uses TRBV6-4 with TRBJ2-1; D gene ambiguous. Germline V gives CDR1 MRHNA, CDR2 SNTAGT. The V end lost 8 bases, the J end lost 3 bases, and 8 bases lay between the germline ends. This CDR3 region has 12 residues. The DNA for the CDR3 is TGTGCCAGCTCAGACAACTACAATGAGCAGTTCTTC. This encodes CASSDNYNEQFF.

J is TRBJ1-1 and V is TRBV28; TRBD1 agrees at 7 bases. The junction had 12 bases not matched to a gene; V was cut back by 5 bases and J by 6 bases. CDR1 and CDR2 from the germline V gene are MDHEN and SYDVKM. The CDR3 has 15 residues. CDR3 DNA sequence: TGTGCCAGCAGTAGGACTTTGACAGGGATCGCTGAAGCTTTCTTT. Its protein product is CASSRTLTGIAEAFF.

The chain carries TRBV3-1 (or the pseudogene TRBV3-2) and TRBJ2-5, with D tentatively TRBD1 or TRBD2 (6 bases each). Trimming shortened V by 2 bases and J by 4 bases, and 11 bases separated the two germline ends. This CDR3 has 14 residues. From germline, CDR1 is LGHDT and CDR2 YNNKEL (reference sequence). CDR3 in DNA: TGTGCCAGCAGCCAAAAAGGGGGAGGAGAGACCCAGTACTTC. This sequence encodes CASSQKGGGETQYF.

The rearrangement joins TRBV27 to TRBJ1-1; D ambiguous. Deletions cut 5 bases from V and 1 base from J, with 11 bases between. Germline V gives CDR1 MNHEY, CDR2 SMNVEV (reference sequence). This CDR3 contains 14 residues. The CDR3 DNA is TGTGCCAGCAGTCTCTTGGCAGCGAACACTGAAGCTTTCTTT. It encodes CASSLLAANTEAFF.

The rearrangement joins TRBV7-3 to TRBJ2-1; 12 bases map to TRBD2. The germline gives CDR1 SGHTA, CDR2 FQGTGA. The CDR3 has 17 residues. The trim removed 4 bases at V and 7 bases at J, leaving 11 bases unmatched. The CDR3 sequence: CASSSLPLAGGRNEQFF. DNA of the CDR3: TGTGCCAGCAGCTCCCTCCCTCTAGCGGGGGGGAGGAATGAGCAGTTCTTC.

The CDR3 nucleotides are TGCGCCAGCAGCGGGCAGGGGGGCTCCTACGAGCAGTACTTC. Residues: CASSGQGGSYEQYF. The chain uses TRBV5-1 and TRBJ2-7, with D tentatively TRBD1 (7 bases). The CDR3 totals 14 residues. Germline values: CDR1 SGHRS, CDR2 YFSETQ. Trimming pared 4 bases from V and 0 bases from J, leaving 11 bases between.

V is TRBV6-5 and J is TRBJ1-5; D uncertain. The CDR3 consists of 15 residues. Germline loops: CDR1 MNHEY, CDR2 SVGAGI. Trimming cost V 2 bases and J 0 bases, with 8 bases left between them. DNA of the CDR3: TGTGCCAGCAGTTACGGTCCAAATAGCAATCAGCCCCAGCATTTT. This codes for CASSYGPNSNQPQHF.